This entry lists 20 T cell receptor beta chains sequenced from one sample in a study of spatial heterogeneity in lung cancer. Time point specified: blood at routine non-recurrence follow-up after resection. TCRdb passed the 5' RACE reads through MiXCR, listing each CDR3 protein once. Among about 20,000 distinct CDR3 sequences listed, more than 8.5% were seen once. The sequencing here drew on PBMCs, taken at follow-up. These receptors all come from a female donor with early-stage non-small cell lung cancer.

There are many counts of this clonotype. This chain connects TRBV3-1 to TRBJ2-2; 10 positions agree with TRBD2. Germline loops: CDR1 LGHDT, CDR2 YNNKEL (reference sequence). The trim removed 0 bases at V and 2 bases at J, leaving 6 bases unmatched. CDR3 size: 18 residues. CDR3 amino acids: CASSQDALAGVNTGELFF. As DNA, the CDR3 is TGTGCCAGCAGCCAAGATGCCCTAGCGGGGGTAAACACCGGGGAGCTGTTTTTT.

This clonotype was counted ten times or more. V gene TRBV7-9 combines with J gene TRBJ2-1; D unresolved. The CDR3 covers 15 residues. CDR1 is SEHNR, CDR2 FQNEAQ, per germline (reference sequence). Trimming removed 6 bases at V and 0 bases at J, with 12 bases between. In nucleotides, the CDR3 is TGTGCCAGCAGTCCCGGCCGAAGCTCCTACAATGAGCAGTTCTTC. Amino acid sequence: CASSPGRSSYNEQFF.

This clonotype was observed at least ten times. This chain connects TRBV29-1 to TRBJ2-6; D gene uncertain. Trimming stripped 1 base from V and 0 bases from J, with 4 bases between. The CDR3 has 14 amino acids. Per the germline V gene, CDR1 is SQVTM and CDR2 is ANQGSEA. The CDR3 loop reads CSVEAGSGANVLTF. CDR3 in DNA: TGCAGCGTTGAAGCAGGCTCTGGGGCCAACGTCCTGACTTTC.

This clonotype has a count of ten or more. This chain joins TRBV5-1 and TRBJ2-7, with 9 bases lining up with TRBD1. Trimming took 3 bases from V and 2 from J; bases not matched to a gene: 6. The CDR3 covers 15 residues. Germline values: CDR1 SGHRS, CDR2 YFSETQ. CDR3 in amino acids: CASSSGQGKTYEQYF. The CDR3 DNA reads TGCGCCAGCAGCTCCGGACAGGGGAAAACCTACGAGCAGTACTTC.

This clonotype was picked up many times. The CDR3 here is CSVLGAGGQNTQYF. CDR3 bases: TGCAGCGTCCTGGGGGCGGGGGGGCAAAATACGCAGTATTTT. The chain uses TRBV29-1 and TRBJ2-3; 9 bases match TRBD2. V trimming: 6 bases; J trimming: 7 bases; junction bases outside the gene matches: 11. CDR1 is SQVTM and CDR2 is ANQGSEA in the germline V gene. This CDR3 comprises 14 residues.

The chain couples TRBV6-5 to TRBJ2-1, with 7 bases that match TRBD2. With 6 bases clipped from V and 0 bases from J, the junction kept 11 bases outside the gene matches. The CDR3 loop spans 17 amino acids. CDR1 MNHEY and CDR2 SVGAGI come from the germline V gene. This chain's CDR3 is CASRPFGGSVSYNEQFF. CDR3 bases: TGTGCCAGCAGGCCCTTCGGGGGGTCAGTCTCCTACAATGAGCAGTTCTTC.

This clonotype was counted at least ten times. The chain joins TRBV11-2 to TRBJ2-3; D is unclear. The CDR3 contains 13 residues. Germline lookup yields CDR1 SGHAT and CDR2 FQNNGV. Between the trimmed V and J ends, which lost 1 base and 2 bases, there was a span of 4 bases. CDR3 sequence (DNA): TGTGCCAGCAGCTTAGCATTCACAGATACGCAGTATTTT. The encoded protein is CASSLAFTDTQYF.

This clonotype was observed many times. The chain employs TRBV5-1 and TRBJ2-3; 8 bases align to TRBD1. J gave up 1 base and V 4 bases, and 2 bases lay outside the gene matches. In germline, CDR1 is SGHRS, CDR2 YFSETQ. The CDR3 length is 14 residues. This CDR3 reads CASSPGQGTDTQYF. DNA of the CDR3: TGCGCCAGCAGCCCGGGACAGGGCACAGATACGCAGTATTTT.

This clonotype was detected ten times or more. This rearrangement joins TRBV3-1 to TRBJ2-7; a weak D match, TRBD1 (6 bases). This CDR3 contains 15 residues. Germline-derived CDR1 and CDR2 are LGHDT and YNNKEL (reference sequence). Trimming left V 0 bases short and J 2 bases short, with 11 bases between. CDR3 in amino acids: CASSQDRTAAYEQYF. CDR3 DNA: TGTGCCAGCAGCCAAGATAGGACAGCAGCCTACGAGCAGTACTTC.

There are many counts of this clonotype. The chain carries TRBV7-2 and TRBJ1-1; D is unclear. CDR3 length: 13 residues. Germline CDR1 and CDR2: SGHTA and FQGNSA. Trimming removed 3 bases from V and 3 bases from J, with 8 bases in between. The DNA of the CDR3 is TGTGCCAGCAGCTTTGTCTCGGACACTGAAGCTTTCTTT. The encoded protein is CASSFVSDTEAFF. Together with reference TRBV7-2 and TRBJ1-1, the CDR3 gives the full variable domain: GAGVSQSPSNKVTEKGKDVELRCDPISGHTALYWYRQSLGQGLEFLIYFQGNSAPDKSGLPSDRFSAERTGGSVSTLTIQRTQQEDSAVYLCASSFVSDTEAFFGQGTRLTVV.

CDR3 nucleotides: TGTGCCAGCAGCTTGACCGGCTACAATGAGCAGTTCTTC. Protein product: CASSLTGYNEQFF. This rearrangement joins TRBV5-4 to TRBJ2-1; D call uncertain. Germline V gene lookup returns CDR1 SGHNT and CDR2 YYREEE (reference sequence). Trimming stripped 1 base from V and 3 bases from J, with 5 bases between. CDR3 length: 13 residues.

As concerns this clonotype: Germline and junction disagree at one end, which may indicate a read error. The chain is built from TRBV4-1 and TRBJ2-1; 9 nucleotides agree with TRBD2. CDR3 size: 13 residues. Germline CDR1 MGHRA, CDR2 YSYEKL. CDR3 protein: CASSQVGREGLGF. The CDR3 coding sequence is TGCGCCAGCAGCCAAGTCGGGCGGGAGGGCCTGGGCTTC.

This clonotype was observed many times. The chain employs TRBV12-3 or TRBV12-4 and TRBJ1-1, with 10 bases that match TRBD1. V shed 1 base and J 4 bases; nucleotides not matched to a gene: 0. CDR3 length equals 14 residues. CDR3 nucleotides: TGTGCCAGCAGTTTAGGGGACAGGGGCACTGAAGCTTTCTTT. Protein: CASSLGDRGTEAFF.

The chain couples TRBV29-1 to TRBJ2-5, with 10 bases that match TRBD1. The V gene end was trimmed by 6 bases and the J gene end by 4 bases; junction bases not matched to a gene: 2. This CDR3 has 12 residues. Germline CDR1 SQVTM, CDR2 ANQGSEA. The CDR3 nucleotides read TGCAGCGTGCGACAGGGGGCAGAGACCCAGTACTTC. This encodes CSVRQGAETQYF.

In this sample, this clonotype turned up a few times. DNA for the CDR3: TGTGCCAGTATAGCCCGGGGACTAGCGGCGACCAATGAGCAGTTCTTC. The encoded protein is CASIARGLAATNEQFF. V is TRBV7-2 and J is TRBJ2-1; 11 nucleotides line up with TRBD2. J was trimmed by 6 bases and V by 9 bases; bases with no gene match: 13. Germline CDR1 and CDR2: SGHTA and FQGNSA. This CDR3 region has 16 residues.

This clonotype has at least ten counts. The chain employs TRBV19 and TRBJ1-5; TRBD1 agrees at 9 bases. Germline V CDR1 and CDR2: LNHDA, SQIVND (reference sequence). The trim removed 3 bases at V and 7 bases at J, leaving 4 bases unmatched. The CDR3 consists of 14 residues. This CDR3 reads CASSIRDRDQPQHF. In DNA, the CDR3 is TGTGCCAGTAGTATCCGGGACAGGGACCAGCCCCAGCATTTT.

This clonotype was seen repeatedly, ten times or more. One end of the junction varies from germline; a read error may be responsible. The V call is TRBV7-2, the J call TRBJ2-1, with 11 bases fitting TRBD2. The CDR3 has 15 amino acids. The germline CDR1 and CDR2 sequences are SGHTA and FQGNSA. CDR3 sequence reads: CASSSTSGSVSRSHF. As DNA, the CDR3 is TGTGCCAGCAGCTCCACTAGCGGGAGTGTGAGTAGGTCGCACTTC.

The rearrangement joins TRBV10-2 to TRBJ2-1; 8 bases align to TRBD2. The CDR3 runs to 16 residues. Germline V gene sequence: CDR1 WSHSY, CDR2 SAAADI. Trimming removed 6 bases from V and 8 bases from J; junction bases left unmatched: 15. CDR3 loop: CASRTVAGIPPDEQFF. In DNA form, the CDR3 reads TGCGCCAGCAGGACCGTAGCGGGGATCCCTCCAGATGAGCAGTTCTTC.

This clonotype came up many times. V usage is TRBV6-5 and J usage is TRBJ1-6, with D tentatively TRBD1 (5 bases). Germline V gene lookup returns CDR1 MNHEY and CDR2 SVGAGI. V lost 5 bases to trimming and J lost 8 bases, with 16 bases between them. This CDR3 is built from 15 residues. CDR3 loop: CASSTGTGGYSPLHF. The CDR3 bases are TGTGCCAGCAGTACGGGCACCGGGGGGTATTCACCCCTCCACTTT.

This clonotype was seen many times. This chain uses TRBV28 with TRBJ2-7; the D is unclear. V lost 1 base, J lost 7 bases, and 5 bases lay in between. The CDR3 covers 11 residues. Germline loops: CDR1 MDHEN, CDR2 SYDVKM. CDR3 in amino acids: CASSLSREQYF. CDR3 sequence (DNA): TGTGCCAGCAGTTTATCCAGAGAGCAGTACTTC.